A single sample gave rise to the 31 T cell receptor beta chains below, sequenced in a study of cytomegalovirus exposure and HLA in healthy donors. PCR primers comprised 60 Vbeta and 13 Jbeta primers. Clones were sequenced by immunoSEQ multiplex PCR, and TCRdb holds only the in-frame ones, with some missing. In the table there are about 110,000 clones, 71% of which are singletons. What was sequenced was PBMCs. Receptor source: a female donor in good health and CMV-seronegative.

The chain recombines TRBV5-1 with TRBJ1-5; D may be TRBD1 (6 bases). This CDR3 region has 15 residues. From germline, CDR1 is SGHRS and CDR2 YFSETQ. The germline V and J ends were trimmed by 0 bases and 6 bases, with 13 bases remaining between them. The CDR3 loop is CASSLEGGSAQPQHF. CDR3 coding DNA: TGCGCCAGCAGCTTGGAAGGGGGATCGGCTCAGCCCCAGCATTTT.

CDR3 sequence reads: CASKGDSGNTIYF. The DNA for the CDR3 is TGTGCCAGCAAGGGGGACTCTGGAAACACCATATATTTT. This rearrangement joins TRBV2 to TRBJ1-3; a weak D match, TRBD1 (6 bases). V lost 7 bases, J lost 0 bases, and 7 bases lay in between. CDR1 is SNHLY, CDR2 FYNNEI, per germline. The CDR3 length is 13 residues.

Only one count was recorded for this clone. CDR3 in amino acids: CAWTKSGWSEQYF. DNA of the CDR3: TGTGCCTGGACCAAATCAGGGTGGAGCGAGCAGTACTTC. This chain connects TRBV30 to TRBJ2-7; possible D gene TRBD1, 5 bases. V lost 4 bases, J lost 6 bases, and 16 bases lay in between. The CDR3 length is 13 residues. Per the germline V gene, CDR1 is GTSNPN and CDR2 is SVGIG (reference sequence).

This clone was observed a single time. The gene calls are TRBV6-1 and TRBJ2-4; no clear D. Germline CDR1 MNHNS, CDR2 SASEGT. V gave up 4 bases and J gave up 2 bases, with 9 bases separating them. The CDR3 consists of 14 residues. DNA for the CDR3: TGTGCCAGCAGTGGCACAGTCTCCAAAAACATTCAGTACTTC. Translation gives CASSGTVSKNIQYF.

This clone was counted between two and nine times. This sequence joins TRBV12-5 and TRBJ1-5; maybe TRBD1 (5 bases). Per germline, CDR1 LGHNT and CDR2 FRNRAP. V lost 6 bases and J 4 bases, leaving 16 bases between the germline ends. The CDR3 is 15 residues long. The CDR3 bases are TGTGCTAGTGGCCAAGGCGGACACTCTAATCAGCCCCAGCATTTT. Its translation is CASGQGGHSNQPQHF.

The chain links TRBV29-1 to TRBJ1-5; the D gene is possibly TRBD1 (5 bases). This CDR3 spans 15 amino acids. CDR1 is SQVTM and CDR2 is ANQGSEA in the germline V gene. The V end was cut by 4 bases, the J end by 2 bases, with 15 bases between. CDR3 sequence reads: CSVGVGGGGNQPQHF. In DNA, the CDR3 is TGCAGCGTTGGCGTCGGGGGGGGAGGCAATCAGCCCCAGCATTTT.

This clone appeared a few times. A read error is the likely source, as a far larger clone sits one nucleotide away. Additional DNA sequences in this sample encode the identical CDR3. The V gene is TRBV4-1, the J gene TRBJ2-7, with 8 bases aligning to TRBD2. Germline-derived CDR1 and CDR2 are MGHRA and YSYEKL. The V and J ends lost 0 bases and 4 bases, in that order; junction bases with no gene match: 5. CDR3 length equals 15 residues. The CDR3 spells CASSQESSGSYEQYF. CDR3 nucleotides: TGCGCCAGCAGCCAAGAGTCCAGCGGGAGTTACGAGCAGTACTTC.

This chain connects TRBV7-8 to TRBJ1-4; the D gene is possibly TRBD1 (5 bases). The CDR3 length is 16 residues. V was shortened by 1 base and J by 8 bases, with 17 bases between the two germline ends. Germline assignment: CDR1 SGHVS and CDR2 FQNEAQ. CDR3 coding DNA: TGTGCCAGCAGCTTAGGTGCGGGGCAGGGAGAGGAAAAACTGTTTTTT. This translates into CASSLGAGQGEEKLFF.

The genes are TRBV14 and TRBJ2-5, with a tentative D call TRBD1 (6 bases). Germline CDR1 reads SGHDN; CDR2 reads FVKESK. Deletions cut 6 bases from V and 5 bases from J, with 16 bases between. This CDR3 is built from 14 residues. The CDR3 protein is CASSQRTRGETQYF. DNA of the CDR3: TGTGCCAGCAGTCAAAGGACAAGGGGGGAGACCCAGTACTTC. The whole variable domain, remainder taken from reference TRBV14 and TRBJ2-5, is EAGVTQFPSHSVIEKGQTVTLRCDPISGHDNLYWYRRVMGKEIKFLLHFVKESKQDESGMPNNRFLAERTGGTYSTLKVQPAELEDSGVYFCASSQRTRGETQYFGPGTRLLVL.

This rearrangement joins TRBV29-1 to TRBJ2-2, with 9 positions matching TRBD1. Germline CDR1 and CDR2: SQVTM and ANQGSEA. The CDR3 runs to 14 residues. The V gene end was trimmed by 6 bases and the J gene end by 1 base; junction bases not matched to a gene: 3. The CDR3: CSVGQGRNTGELFF. CDR3 nucleotide sequence: TGCAGCGTAGGACAGGGGAGGAACACCGGGGAGCTGTTTTTT.

The J gene is TRBJ1-5, the V gene TRBV6-1; D unresolved. The V end lost 3 bases, the J end lost 4 bases, and 7 bases lay between the germline ends. Germline lookup yields CDR1 MNHNS and CDR2 SASEGT. The CDR3 totals 13 residues. The CDR3 reads CASSDSGNQPQHF. For the CDR3, the DNA is TGTGCCAGCAGTGATTCGGGAAATCAGCCCCAGCATTTT.

This clone showed up many times. The V and J genes are TRBV4-2 and TRBJ2-3, with D unresolved. The CDR3 loop spans 16 amino acids. V was cut by 0 bases and J by 1 base, with 11 bases left in between. Germline V gene sequence: CDR1 LGHNA, CDR2 YNFKEQ. The DNA of the CDR3 is TGTGCCAGCAGCCAAGAGGCGGCTCCTCGCACAGATACGCAGTATTTT. It specifies CASSQEAAPRTDTQYF.

This clone has just one count. The rearrangement links TRBV19 to TRBJ2-5, with D possibly matching TRBD2 (7 bases). This CDR3 is 14 amino acids long. V was cut by 5 bases and J by 5 bases, with 15 bases left in between. Germline assignment: CDR1 LNHDA and CDR2 SQIVND (reference sequence). This CDR3 is CASSAHREGETQYF. The CDR3, as DNA: TGTGCCAGTAGTGCCCACAGGGAGGGCGAGACCCAGTACTTC. The full variable domain, with the rest looked up from reference TRBV19 and TRBJ2-5, is DGGITQSPKYLFRKEGQNVTLSCEQNLNHDAMYWYRQDPGQGLRLIYYSQIVNDFQKGDIAEGYSVSREKKESFPLTVTSAQKNPTAFYLCASSAHREGETQYFGPGTRLLVL.

The chain joins TRBV4-1 to TRBJ2-1; the D is unclear. Trimming cost V 0 bases and J 8 bases, with 17 bases left between them. Germline V gene data show CDR1 as MGHRA and CDR2 as YSYEKL. The CDR3 extends over 16 amino acids. CDR3 loop: CASSQDLAVSIYEQFF. The CDR3 nucleotides read TGCGCCAGCAGCCAAGATTTGGCCGTTTCAATATATGAGCAGTTCTTC.

There are a few counts of this clone. The rearrangement links TRBV6-6 to TRBJ1-4, with D perhaps TRBD1 (5 bases). The CDR3 has 16 residues. The V gene's germline CDR1 is MNHNY and CDR2 SVGAGI (reference sequence). V was shortened by 2 bases and J by 8 bases, with 18 bases between the two germline ends. The CDR3 is CASSYTPAGAGEKLFF. The DNA for the CDR3 is TGTGCCAGCAGTTACACTCCCGCCGGGGCGGGGGAAAAACTGTTTTTT.

This clone was observed once. This chain connects TRBV19 to TRBJ2-1; tentatively, D is TRBD1 (5 bases). Germline V lookup: CDR1 LNHDA, CDR2 SQIVND (reference sequence). V was shortened by 7 bases and J by 0 bases, with 16 bases between the two germline ends. CDR3 length: 16 residues. Written as DNA, the CDR3 is TGTGCCAGTAAATCAGGGTTAGAGAACTCCTACAATGAGCAGTTCTTC. Protein sequence: CASKSGLENSYNEQFF.

The V call is TRBV19, the J call TRBJ2-1, with D unclear. This CDR3 is built from 14 residues. Germline loops: CDR1 LNHDA, CDR2 SQIVND (reference sequence). Trimming shortened V by 3 bases and J by 2 bases, and 8 bases separated the two germline ends. CDR3 amino acids: CASSMGYAYNEQFF. The DNA for the CDR3 is TGTGCCAGTAGTATGGGCTACGCCTACAATGAGCAGTTCTTC. Complete variable domain (other parts from reference TRBV19 and TRBJ2-1): DGGITQSPKYLFRKEGQNVTLSCEQNLNHDAMYWYRQDPGQGLRLIYYSQIVNDFQKGDIAEGYSVSREKKESFPLTVTSAQKNPTAFYLCASSMGYAYNEQFFGPGTRLTVL.

This chain connects TRBV30 to TRBJ2-7; TRBD2 matches 13 bases. Unmatched junction bases numbered 0, after V lost 8 bases and J lost 2 bases. The CDR3 has 12 residues. Germline V gene sequence: CDR1 GTSNPN, CDR2 SVGIG (reference sequence). The CDR3 DNA follows: TGTGCCGGGACTAGCGGGACCTACGAGCAGTACTTC. Translated, it gives CAGTSGTYEQYF.

This chain joins TRBV27 and TRBJ2-1; 14 bases map to TRBD2. Germline-derived CDR1 and CDR2 are MNHEY and SMNVEV (reference sequence). J lost 3 bases, V lost 2 bases, and 9 bases had no gene match. This CDR3 is built from 19 residues. The CDR3 sequence is CASSLTLLGLAGVYNEQFF. The CDR3 DNA sequence: TGTGCCAGCAGTTTAACCCTACTGGGACTAGCGGGAGTCTACAATGAGCAGTTCTTC.

The chain combines TRBV15 with TRBJ2-7; 7 bases match TRBD1. The CDR3 is 14 amino acids. Per germline, CDR1 LNHNV and CDR2 YYDKDF (reference sequence). The V segment lost 5 bases and the J segment 3 bases; nucleotides outside the gene matches: 7. The CDR3 region has the DNA TGTGCCACCAGCCCCCCGGACAGGTTCTACGAGCAGTACTTC. Amino acid sequence: CATSPPDRFYEQYF.

V usage is TRBV4-1 and J usage is TRBJ2-7; 8 positions agree with TRBD1. Germline assignment: CDR1 MGHRA and CDR2 YSYEKL. V gave up 4 bases and J gave up 1 base; unmatched junction bases: 12. This CDR3 contains 17 residues. Here the CDR3 reads CASSLPLDRGGSYEQYF. DNA of the CDR3: TGCGCCAGCAGCCTCCCTCTCGACAGGGGTGGATCCTACGAGCAGTACTTC.

The chain combines TRBV6-1 with TRBJ2-7; TRBD1 aligns across 8 bases. Germline V gene data show CDR1 as MNHNS and CDR2 as SASEGT. The CDR3 totals 13 residues. V trimming: 6 bases; J trimming: 0 bases; junction bases outside the gene matches: 1. CDR3 sequence reads: CASRDRGSYEQYF. Here the CDR3 DNA reads TGTGCCAGCAGAGACAGGGGCTCCTACGAGCAGTACTTC.

This chain links TRBV7-9 with TRBJ2-2; 9 bases are a match to TRBD1. The CDR3 covers 15 residues. J lost 5 bases, V lost 6 bases, and 7 bases had no gene match. The germline V gene encodes CDR1 SEHNR and CDR2 FQNEAQ (reference sequence). CDR3 in amino acids: CASRSGQGFTGELFF. The CDR3 DNA follows: TGTGCCAGCAGATCGGGACAGGGCTTTACCGGGGAGCTGTTTTTT.

The chain employs TRBV7-2 and TRBJ2-1; 7 bases align to TRBD2. The CDR3 covers 15 residues. Germline lookup yields CDR1 SGHTA and CDR2 FQGNSA. Trimming cost V 7 bases and J 4 bases; bases outside gene matches: 10. CDR3 sequence (DNA): TGTGCCAGCACACCCGGAGCTAGCGGTTACAATGAGCAGTTCTTC. Its translation is CASTPGASGYNEQFF. Filled out from reference TRBV7-2 and TRBJ2-1, the complete variable domain reads GAGVSQSPSNKVTEKGKDVELRCDPISGHTALYWYRQSLGQGLEFLIYFQGNSAPDKSGLPSDRFSAERTGGSVSTLTIQRTQQEDSAVYLCASTPGASGYNEQFFGPGTRLTVL.

V usage is TRBV7-9 and J usage is TRBJ2-3; no clear D gene. From germline, CDR1 is SEHNR and CDR2 FQNEAQ (reference sequence). The CDR3 sequence is 17 residues long. Trimming took off 1 base at V and 4 bases at J, with 18 bases between the two ends. The CDR3 loop is CASSLGLAAAAADTQYF. In DNA, the CDR3 is TGTGCCAGCAGCTTAGGATTGGCAGCCGCGGCGGCAGATACGCAGTATTTT.

The chain has TRBV6-5 and TRBJ1-3; D remains ambiguous. CDR1 and CDR2 from the germline V gene are MNHEY and SVGAGI. V was clipped by 0 bases and J by 0 bases, with 9 bases between them. The length of the CDR3 is 16 residues. The chain's CDR3 is CASSYSRASSGNTIYF. In DNA, the CDR3 is TGTGCCAGCAGTTACTCGAGGGCTAGCTCTGGAAACACCATATATTTT.

This clone was seen a single time. The V gene is TRBV11-3, the J gene TRBJ1-1; 7 bases align to TRBD1. Germline assignment: CDR1 SGHNT and CDR2 YENEEA. The CDR3 contains 16 residues. The trim removed 5 bases at V and 6 bases at J, leaving 15 bases unmatched. The CDR3 protein is CASSPRTGISWAEAFF. The CDR3 bases are TGTGCCAGCAGCCCGCGGACAGGAATCTCCTGGGCTGAAGCTTTCTTT.

The V and J genes are TRBV30 and TRBJ2-1; D remains ambiguous. Trimming removed 3 bases from V and 0 bases from J, with 9 bases in between. Germline V lookup: CDR1 GTSNPN, CDR2 SVGIG (reference sequence). This CDR3 region has 14 residues. As DNA, the CDR3 is TGTGCCTGGAGGCGACAAGTCTCCTACAATGAGCAGTTCTTC. It is translated as CAWRRQVSYNEQFF.

This rearrangement joins TRBV2 to TRBJ2-1; 9 positions agree with TRBD2. The germline V gene encodes CDR1 SNHLY and CDR2 FYNNEI. Losses at the gene ends were 9 bases for V and 1 base for J; bases not matched to a gene: 7. The CDR3 runs 15 residues. The CDR3 region has the DNA TGTGCCAGTAGTTTAGCGGGAGTATCCTACAATGAGCAGTTCTTC. Translating gives CASSLAGVSYNEQFF.

The chain joins TRBV11-1 to TRBJ2-1; TRBD1 agrees at 10 bases. With V trimmed by 5 bases and J by 8 bases, 12 bases remained unmatched. Germline loops: CDR1 SGHAT, CDR2 FQDESV (reference sequence). There are 16 residues in the CDR3. The DNA for the CDR3 is TGTGCCAGCAGCCCTATCCGGGACAGGGGTCGGGATGAGCAGTTCTTC. This codes for CASSPIRDRGRDEQFF.

This clone was observed a single time. The gene calls are TRBV5-1 and TRBJ1-2, with D hard to call. The CDR3 spans 14 residues. Germline values: CDR1 SGHRS, CDR2 YFSETQ. The ends were cut back, 4 bases at V and 5 bases at J, with 15 bases in the middle. The CDR3 sequence: CASSPDGGRYGYTF. The CDR3 region has the DNA TGCGCCAGCAGCCCGGACGGCGGGCGGTATGGCTACACCTTC.